The 14 T cell receptor beta chains listed next were all sequenced from one sample in a study of OX40 agonist ivuxolimab in advanced cancers. Produced via immunoSEQ multiplex PCR; TCRdb's table is partial and in-frame only. The sample contains over 20,000 clones, roughly 88% of which appear only once. This sample comprised CD4+ or CD8+ T cells sorted from blood, obtained in a trial of the OX40 agonist ivuxolimab. The receptors were sampled from an adult with an advanced solid tumor such as melanoma, head and neck, liver or kidney cancer.

The V call is TRBV9, the J call TRBJ2-4, with TRBD2 identical over 15 bases. The trim removed 3 bases at V and 2 bases at J, leaving 6 bases unmatched. The germline V gene has CDR1 SGDLS and CDR2 YYNGEE. CDR3 length: 18 residues. The CDR3 DNA follows: TGTGCCAGCAGCGCCCCGGGACTAGCGGGAGGATCCAAAAACATTCAGTACTTC. Its translation is CASSAPGLAGGSKNIQYF.

This rearrangement joins TRBV5-6 to TRBJ2-1; the match to TRBD2 covers 7 bases. From germline, CDR1 is SGHDT and CDR2 YYEEEE. The CDR3 has 14 amino acids. The V gene end was trimmed by 4 bases and the J gene end by 2 bases; junction bases not matched to a gene: 3. Here the CDR3 DNA reads TGTGCCAGCAGCCTAGCGGAACCCTACAATGAGCAGTTCTTC. Protein product: CASSLAEPYNEQFF.

This clone was seen a few times. For the CDR3, the DNA is TGTGCCAGCAGCGTCGGACACAGGGACCCACAAGAGACCCAGTACTTC. Translation gives CASSVGHRDPQETQYF. The gene calls are TRBV9 and TRBJ2-5; possible D gene TRBD1, 6 bases. Deletions cut 2 bases from V and 2 bases from J, with 16 bases between. The CDR3 has 16 residues. Germline lookup yields CDR1 SGDLS and CDR2 YYNGEE.

This clone is a singleton in its sample. V is TRBV5-1 and J is TRBJ2-1; TRBD2 aligns across 9 bases. The CDR3 has 15 residues. Germline CDR1 is SGHRS and CDR2 is YFSETQ. The V and J ends lost 5 bases and 8 bases, in that order; junction bases with no gene match: 11. CDR3 loop: CASRGAGGPLHEQFF. As DNA, the CDR3 is TGCGCCAGCAGGGGGGCGGGGGGGCCTCTCCATGAGCAGTTCTTC.

This clone is deemed medium-sized. The V call is TRBV7-9, the J call TRBJ2-7, with TRBD2 as a possible D gene (5 bases). This CDR3 is built from 13 residues. Germline V gene data show CDR1 as SEHNR and CDR2 as FQNEAQ (reference sequence). Trimming removed 5 bases from V and 6 bases from J, with 14 bases in between. The CDR3 loop is CASSLTTSSEQYF. CDR3 coding DNA: TGTGCCAGCAGCCTGACCACTAGTTCCGAGCAGTACTTC.

The chain recombines TRBV11-2 with TRBJ2-1, with 10 bases fitting TRBD2. The CDR3 totals 15 residues. The germline gives CDR1 SGHAT, CDR2 FQNNGV. The trim removed 2 bases at V and 4 bases at J, leaving 2 bases unmatched. The CDR3 region has the DNA TGTGCCAGCAGCTTACTAGCGGGGGTATACAATGAGCAGTTCTTC. It encodes CASSLLAGVYNEQFF.

The chain is built from TRBV9 and TRBJ2-7; 7 nucleotides match TRBD1. Germline V gene sequence: CDR1 SGDLS, CDR2 YYNGEE. This CDR3 is 14 amino acids long. V dropped 5 bases and J dropped 2; count of bases not matched to a gene: 7. The CDR3 reads CASSLDRSTYEQYF. DNA of the CDR3: TGTGCCAGCAGTTTGGACAGGTCTACCTACGAGCAGTACTTC.

The chain joins TRBV7-9 to TRBJ2-1; weak D call: TRBD1 (6 bases). The germline V and J ends were trimmed by 1 base and 6 bases, with 19 bases remaining between them. The CDR3 is 17 residues long. Germline lookup yields CDR1 SEHNR and CDR2 FQNEAQ (reference sequence). The CDR3 region is CASSLDPGGLRGNEQFF. As DNA, the CDR3 is TGTGCCAGCAGCTTAGATCCAGGAGGCCTCAGGGGCAATGAGCAGTTCTTC. The full variable domain, in which reference TRBV7-9 and TRBJ2-1 provide the parts outside the CDR3, is DTGVSQNPRHKITKRGQNVTFRCDPISEHNRLYWYRQTLGQGPEFLTYFQNEAQLEKSRLLSDRFSAERPKGSFSTLEIQRTEQGDSAMYLCASSLDPGGLRGNEQFFGPGTRLTVL.

The chain is built from TRBV7-7 and TRBJ2-2; TRBD2 agrees at 13 bases. This CDR3 contains 17 residues. Trimming took 6 bases from V and 5 from J; bases not matched to a gene: 9. Germline CDR1 SSHAT, CDR2 FNYEAQ (reference sequence). The CDR3 reads CASRPLAGGPRTGELFF. The CDR3 DNA is TGTGCCAGCAGACCACTAGCGGGAGGGCCGCGGACCGGGGAGCTGTTTTTT.

The chain carries TRBV27 and TRBJ2-3; D uncertain. Germline CDR1 reads MNHEY; CDR2 reads SMNVEV (reference sequence). Trimming left V 2 bases short and J 6 bases short, with 9 bases between. The CDR3 consists of 13 residues. CDR3: CASSLTAPDTQYF. DNA for the CDR3: TGTGCCAGCAGTTTAACCGCCCCCGATACGCAGTATTTT.

V and J are TRBV5-4 and TRBJ2-7, with 7 bases aligning to TRBD2. The ends lost 0 bases at V and 4 bases at J; junction bases unmatched: 1. This CDR3 is 13 amino acids long. Germline CDR1 reads SGHNT; CDR2 reads YYREEE (reference sequence). Here the CDR3 DNA reads TGTGCCAGCAGCTTGGGCGGGGGATACGAGCAGTACTTC. Translated: CASSLGGGYEQYF.

The rearrangement uses TRBV7-6 and TRBJ2-5; D tentatively fits TRBD1 or TRBD2 (5 bases each). The end of the DNA is better explained by TRBJ2-7, so the J call may be wrong. This CDR3 contains 14 residues. CDR1 is SGHVS and CDR2 is FNYEAQ in the germline V gene. The CDR3: CASSPGPNSYEQYF. CDR3 in DNA: TGTGCCAGCAGCCCGGGACCAAACTCCTACGAGCAGTACTTC.

The rearrangement uses TRBV21-1 and TRBJ1-2. TRBV21-1 is annotated as a pseudogene. The CDR3 has 14 amino acids. This CDR3 is CASSKAPLTEGYTF. The CDR3 DNA follows: TGTGCCAGCAGCAAAGCCCCGTTGACCGAGGGCTACACCTTC.

The V gene is TRBV4-1, the J gene TRBJ2-7; no clear D gene. There are 15 residues in the CDR3. Germline-derived CDR1 and CDR2 are MGHRA and YSYEKL. V was clipped by 0 bases and J by 0 bases, with 9 bases between them. CDR3: CASSQEKFYSYEQYF. The CDR3, as DNA: TGCGCCAGCAGCCAAGAGAAGTTCTACTCCTACGAGCAGTACTTC.